These 3 T cell receptor beta chains came from one sample sequenced in a study of cytomegalovirus exposure and HLA in healthy donors. The PCR employed 60 Vbeta primers together with 13 Jbeta primers. TCRdb's table, derived via immunoSEQ multiplex PCR, lists solely in-frame clones and lacks some. The sample includes roughly 110,000 clones, more than 75% of them seen just once. Sequenced sample: PBMCs. Every receptor here comes from a woman between 45 and 65 years old in good health and CMV-seropositive.

The J gene is TRBJ1-6, the V gene TRBV7-3; D is unclear. V was pared by 3 bases and J by 8 bases, with 8 bases between. The CDR3 covers 13 residues. Germline V gene sequence: CDR1 SGHTA, CDR2 FQGTGA. The CDR3 region is CASSFLEDSPLHF. The CDR3 DNA sequence: TGTGCCAGCAGCTTCTTGGAGGATTCACCCCTCCACTTT.

This chain connects TRBV9 to TRBJ2-5, with TRBD1 matching 9 bases. The J call may be in error: the DNA end matches TRBJ2-7 better. From germline, CDR1 is SGDLS and CDR2 YYNGEE. The CDR3 is made up of 14 amino acids. The DNA of the CDR3 is TGTGCCAGCAGCCCGGACAGGGGAAACTACGAGCAGTACTTC. It specifies CASSPDRGNYEQYF.

This clone has more than one count but fewer than ten. V and J are TRBV6-5 and TRBJ1-6; D ambiguous. V was shortened by 8 bases and J by 7 bases, with 15 bases between the two germline ends. The length of the CDR3 is 14 residues. CDR1 is MNHEY and CDR2 is SVGAGI in the germline V gene. The CDR3 loop reads CASAPVIRNSPLHF. The DNA of the CDR3 is TGTGCCAGCGCGCCGGTCATTAGAAATTCACCCCTCCACTTT.